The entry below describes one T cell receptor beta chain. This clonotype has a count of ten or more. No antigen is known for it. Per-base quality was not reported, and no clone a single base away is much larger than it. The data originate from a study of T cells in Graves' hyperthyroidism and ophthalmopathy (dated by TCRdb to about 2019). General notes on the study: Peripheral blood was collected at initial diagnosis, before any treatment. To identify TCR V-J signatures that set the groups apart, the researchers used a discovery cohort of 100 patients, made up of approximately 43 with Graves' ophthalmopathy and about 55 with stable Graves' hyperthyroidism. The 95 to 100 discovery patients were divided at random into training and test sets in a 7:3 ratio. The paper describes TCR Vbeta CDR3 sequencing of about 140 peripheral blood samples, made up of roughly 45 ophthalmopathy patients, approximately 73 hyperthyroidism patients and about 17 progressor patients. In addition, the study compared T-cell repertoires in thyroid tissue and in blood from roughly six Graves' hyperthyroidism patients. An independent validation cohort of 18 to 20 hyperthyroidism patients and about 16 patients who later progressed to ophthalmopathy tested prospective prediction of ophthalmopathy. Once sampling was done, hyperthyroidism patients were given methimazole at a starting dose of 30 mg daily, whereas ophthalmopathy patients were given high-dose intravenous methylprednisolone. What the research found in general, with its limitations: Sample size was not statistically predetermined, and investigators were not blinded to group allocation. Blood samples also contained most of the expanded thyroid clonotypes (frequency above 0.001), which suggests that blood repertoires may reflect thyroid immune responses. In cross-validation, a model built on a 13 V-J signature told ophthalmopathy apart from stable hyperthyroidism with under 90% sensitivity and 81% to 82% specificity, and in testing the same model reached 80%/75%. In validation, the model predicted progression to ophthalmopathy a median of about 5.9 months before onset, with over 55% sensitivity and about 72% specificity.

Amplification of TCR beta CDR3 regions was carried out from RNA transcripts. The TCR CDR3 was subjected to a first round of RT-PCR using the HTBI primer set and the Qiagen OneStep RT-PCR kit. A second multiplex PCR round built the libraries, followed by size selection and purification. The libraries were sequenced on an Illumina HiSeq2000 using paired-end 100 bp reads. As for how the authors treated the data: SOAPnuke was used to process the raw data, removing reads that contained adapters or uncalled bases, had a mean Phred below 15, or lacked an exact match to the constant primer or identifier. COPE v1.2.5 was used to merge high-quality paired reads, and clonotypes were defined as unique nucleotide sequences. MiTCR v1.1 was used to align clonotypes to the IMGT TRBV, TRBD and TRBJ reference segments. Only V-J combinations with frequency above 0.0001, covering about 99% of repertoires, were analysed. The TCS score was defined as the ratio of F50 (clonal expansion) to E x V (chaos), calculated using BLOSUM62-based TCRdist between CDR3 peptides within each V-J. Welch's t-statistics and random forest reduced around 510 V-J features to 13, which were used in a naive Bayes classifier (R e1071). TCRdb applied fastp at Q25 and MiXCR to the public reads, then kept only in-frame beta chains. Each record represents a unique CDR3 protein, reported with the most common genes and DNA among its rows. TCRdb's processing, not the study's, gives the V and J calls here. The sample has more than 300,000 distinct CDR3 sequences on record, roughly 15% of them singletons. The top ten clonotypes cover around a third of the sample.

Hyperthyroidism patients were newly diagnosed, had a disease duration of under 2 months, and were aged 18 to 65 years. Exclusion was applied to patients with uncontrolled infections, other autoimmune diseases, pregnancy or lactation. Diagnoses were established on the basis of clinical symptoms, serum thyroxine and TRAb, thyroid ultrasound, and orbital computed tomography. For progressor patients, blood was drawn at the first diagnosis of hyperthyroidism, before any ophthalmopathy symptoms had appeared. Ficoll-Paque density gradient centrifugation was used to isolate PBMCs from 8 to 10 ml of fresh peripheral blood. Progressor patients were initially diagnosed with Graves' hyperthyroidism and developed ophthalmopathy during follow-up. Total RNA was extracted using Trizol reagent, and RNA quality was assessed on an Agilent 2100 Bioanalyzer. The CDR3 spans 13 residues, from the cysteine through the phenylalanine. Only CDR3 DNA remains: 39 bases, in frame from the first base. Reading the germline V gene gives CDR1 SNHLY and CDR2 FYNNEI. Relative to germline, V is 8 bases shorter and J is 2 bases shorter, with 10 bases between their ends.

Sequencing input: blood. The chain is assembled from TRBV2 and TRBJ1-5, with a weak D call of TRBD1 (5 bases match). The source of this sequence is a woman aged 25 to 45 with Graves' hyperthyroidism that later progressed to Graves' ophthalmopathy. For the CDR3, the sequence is CASVQGGNQPQHF. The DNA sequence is TGTGCCAGCGTCCAGGGAGGCAATCAGCCCCAGCATTTT.